The source of this TCR beta chain is a study of low-dose radiotherapy and immunotherapy resistance in tumors. Study-wide background: Cyclophosphamide was given intravenously at 200 mg/m2 every two weeks, and each dose came one day before radiation and immunotherapy. The study gave patients oral aspirin 300 mg daily for four cycles from cycle 1 day 1.

Primers targeting TRAV and TRBV primed first-strand cDNA, covering alpha and beta chains. The TCRs were subjected to amplification over approximately 20 PCR cycles employing a constant-region primer in conjunction with a V-primer adapter. MiXCR, run by TCRdb on the reads, gives a single entry per CDR3 protein. The table shows about 80,000 distinct CDR3 sequences, with around 17% occurring only once. Documented time point: after trial treatment. Stated treatment: LDRT plus nivolumab, ipilimumab, low-dose cyclophosphamide and aspirin (RACIN trial). Nivolumab, ipilimumab, aspirin, low-dose cyclophosphamide and low-dose radiotherapy were all administered to the donors. CDR3 size: 11 residues. Germline V gives CDR1 SQVTM, CDR2 ANQGSEA. V lost 5 bases, J lost 7 bases, and 10 bases lay in between.

The clonotype comes from a male donor with prostate cancer. The V gene is TRBV29-1, the J gene TRBJ2-3, with D hard to call. Sequenced here: PBMCs, sampled after low-dose radiotherapy plus immunotherapy. The CDR3 here is CSVNGRNTQYF. The CDR3 DNA reads TGCAGCGTTAACGGGCGAAATACGCAGTATTTT.